Presented here are 3 T cell receptor beta chains from one specimen sequenced in a study of T cells in Graves' hyperthyroidism and ophthalmopathy (dated by TCRdb to the late 2010s). To prepare the library, multiplex PCR was applied. Data came from an Illumina HiSeq 2000. Amplification of TCR beta CDR3 regions was carried out from RNA transcripts. A first-round RT-PCR of the TCR CDR3 used the HTBI primer set with the Qiagen OneStep RT-PCR kit. TCRdb trimmed public reads at Q25 via fastp, called clones via MiXCR and kept in-frame beta chains. Under each unique CDR3 protein, matching rows form one entry showing the most common genes and DNA. The sample data list 500,000 to 600,000 distinct CDR3 sequences, and around 45% of these were observed just once. The ten biggest clones cover around 8% of the sample. Source material: peripheral blood or thyroid tissue (not recorded which). These receptors came from a woman aged 18-30 years with Graves' hyperthyroidism.

There are many counts of this clonotype. The rearrangement uses TRBV6-6 and TRBJ1-4; 7 bases are shared with TRBD1. The CDR3 totals 13 residues. Germline V gene lookup returns CDR1 MNHNY and CDR2 SVGAGI (reference sequence). V shed 11 bases, J shed 8 bases, and the junction held 11 bases outside the gene matches. The CDR3 region has the DNA TGTGCCGTCAGGGGGGGGTTGGGCGAAAAACTGTTTTTT. Protein sequence: CAVRGGLGEKLFF.

There are many counts of this clonotype. This rearrangement joins TRBV7-9 to TRBJ1-1, with unresolved D. The CDR3 totals 19 residues. Germline CDR1 and CDR2: SEHNR and FQNEAQ (reference sequence). The ends were cut back, 2 bases at V and 0 bases at J, with 22 bases in the middle. This CDR3 reads CASSLISQLRFGMNTEAFF. The DNA for the CDR3 is TGTGCCAGCAGCTTAATTTCGCAACTCCGATTTGGCATGAACACTGAAGCTTTCTTT.

The sample holds many counts of this clonotype. The gene calls are TRBV19 and TRBJ2-5; maybe TRBD1 (5 bases). With 10 bases removed from V and 6 bases from J, the gap between germline ends came to 21 bases. CDR1 and CDR2 (germline): LNHDA, SQIVND (reference sequence). CDR3 length: 14 residues. The CDR3 coding sequence is TGTGCCAAGTACCAACAGGTCAGGTATAAGACCCAGTACTTC. It codes for CAKYQQVRYKTQYF.